This record covers a single T cell receptor (beta chain). The data derive from a study of blood T cell repertoires in COVID-19. Study information: Material from acute and convalescent COVID-19 was sourced from the United States, Italy and Spain.

The CDR3 is made up of 13 amino acids. Trimming removed 0 bases from V and 6 bases from J, with 9 bases in between. Germline V CDR1 and CDR2: SEHNR, FQNEAQ (reference sequence). The table came from immunoSEQ multiplex PCR; TCRdb's copy has only in-frame clones and leaves some out. The sample has 150,000 to 200,000 clones, more than 75% seen once. The sequenced sample was peripheral blood. The chain recombines TRBV7-9 with TRBJ2-7; tentatively, D is TRBD2 (6 bases). The sequence was collected from a human donor in a cohort sampled during active COVID-19. The CDR3 coding sequence is TGTGCCAGCAGCTTAGCTGGGGGGTCCGAGCAGTACTTC. It translates to CASSLAGGSEQYF.